One and the same sample provided the 25 T cell receptor beta chains below, sequenced in a study of cytomegalovirus exposure and HLA in healthy donors. The PCR employed 60 Vbeta primers together with 13 Jbeta primers. TCRdb's copy holds only in-frame clones and misses some; the assay was immunoSEQ multiplex PCR. The profile shows 30,000 to 40,000 clones, approximately 67% of them singletons. The sample taken for sequencing was PBMCs. All receptors derive from a man aged 35-49 years in good health and CMV-seropositive.

This chain joins TRBV28 and TRBJ1-5; 8 nucleotides align to TRBD1. Germline CDR1 reads MDHEN; CDR2 reads SYDVKM. The J segment lost 7 bases and the V segment lost 5 bases, leaving 13 bases of the junction unmatched. The CDR3 extends over 16 amino acids. CDR3: CASSTPGQGTGQPQHF. The CDR3 coding sequence is TGTGCCAGCAGTACTCCCGGACAGGGAACTGGGCAGCCCCAGCATTTT.

The chain recombines TRBV29-1 with TRBJ1-1; D is uncertain. Per germline, CDR1 SQVTM and CDR2 ANQGSEA. The V end was cut by 2 bases, the J end by 4 bases, with 11 bases between. The length of the CDR3 is 13 residues. This CDR3 is CSVELAVATEAFF. The CDR3 DNA is TGCAGCGTTGAATTGGCGGTTGCCACTGAAGCTTTCTTT.

CDR3 loop: CATSRDVPGSGNTIYF. As DNA, the CDR3 is TGTGCCACCAGCAGAGATGTTCCGGGCTCTGGAAACACCATATATTTT. The chain is built from TRBV15 and TRBJ1-3, with no clear D. This CDR3 is built from 16 residues. CDR1 is LNHNV, CDR2 YYDKDF, per germline (reference sequence). V lost 0 bases and J lost 0, with 9 bases in between.

The CDR3 nucleotides read TGTGCCAGCAGAACACCGTTGATAATCGGGACTGAAGCTTTCTTT. It specifies CASRTPLIIGTEAFF. This chain joins TRBV2 and TRBJ1-1; D is uncertain. The V and J ends lost 6 bases and 5 bases respectively, with 19 bases between them. The CDR3 runs 15 residues. The germline CDR1 and CDR2 sequences are SNHLY and FYNNEI.

CDR3 sequence reads: CASNLGGQGYEQYF. The CDR3 DNA reads TGTGCCAGCAACTTAGGGGGACAGGGCTACGAGCAGTACTTC. The chain is built from TRBV5-4 and TRBJ2-7; 9 bases line up with TRBD1. The junction had 7 bases not matched to a gene; V was cut back by 6 bases and J by 3 bases. Germline loops: CDR1 SGHNT, CDR2 YYREEE (reference sequence). This CDR3 spans 14 amino acids.

V is TRBV21-1 and J is TRBJ2-3; TRBD2, the D gene given by the table, was not confirmed from the DNA. TRBV21-1 represents a pseudogene. This CDR3 comprises 16 residues. The CDR3 protein is CASSDGDCMGTDTQYF. CDR3 coding DNA: TGTGCCAGCAGTGACGGAGACTGTATGGGCACAGATACGCAGTATTTT.

The chain has TRBV9 and TRBJ2-1, with TRBD1 as a possible D gene (6 bases). The CDR3 is made up of 16 amino acids. Germline assignment: CDR1 SGDLS and CDR2 YYNGEE. The V end was cut by 2 bases, the J end by 1 base, with 13 bases between. The DNA for the CDR3 is TGTGCCAGCAGCGTCGGCGAGGGGGTGTCCTACAATGAGCAGTTCTTC. Encoded protein: CASSVGEGVSYNEQFF. Variable domain in full (rest from reference TRBV9 and TRBJ2-1): DSGVTQTPKHLITATGQRVTLRCSPRSGDLSVYWYQQSLDQGLQFLIQYYNGEERAKGNILERFSAQQFPDLHSELNLSSLELGDSALYFCASSVGEGVSYNEQFFGPGTRLTVL.

This sequence joins TRBV6-6 and TRBJ2-7; maybe TRBD2 (6 bases). The germline V and J ends were trimmed by 8 bases and 0 bases, with 11 bases remaining between them. Germline values: CDR1 MNHNY, CDR2 SVGAGI (reference sequence). The CDR3 contains 13 residues. The CDR3, as DNA: TGTGCCAGCGGACCGGGAGACTCCTACGAGCAGTACTTC. Protein: CASGPGDSYEQYF.

The chain links TRBV5-6 to TRBJ2-3; no clear D. V dropped 6 bases and J dropped 0 bases, with 17 bases sitting between them. Germline V gives CDR1 SGHDT, CDR2 YYEEEE. There are 16 residues in the CDR3. The CDR3 DNA reads TGTGCCAGCACGCAACTCCGGGTCGTAAGCACAGATACGCAGTATTTT. Its translation is CASTQLRVVSTDTQYF.

The chain recombines TRBV6-4 with TRBJ1-5; D ambiguous. The CDR3 has 17 amino acids. V was pared by 0 bases and J by 1 base, with 13 bases between. Germline V lookup: CDR1 MRHNA, CDR2 SNTAGT. CDR3 DNA: TGTGCCAGCAGTGACTCGAAGACCCCGGGAAGCAATCAGCCCCAGCATTTT. It is translated as CASSDSKTPGSNQPQHF.

The chain links TRBV5-5 to TRBJ1-2, with D perhaps TRBD1 (6 bases). The V gene lost 5 bases and the J gene lost 4 bases, with 15 bases spanning the gap. This CDR3 region has 14 residues. CDR1 is SGHKS, CDR2 YYEKEE, per germline (reference sequence). The CDR3 is CASRLAGAGYGYTF. The CDR3 DNA is TGTGCCAGCAGGCTAGCAGGGGCGGGCTATGGCTACACCTTC.

The table lists this clone with a few counts. This chain uses TRBV7-3 with TRBJ1-2, with TRBD1 matching 8 bases. This CDR3 is 14 amino acids long. Germline V lookup: CDR1 SGHTA, CDR2 FQGTGA. After removal of 2 bases from V and 4 bases from J, the junction contained 3 bases not matched to a gene. The CDR3 bases are TGTGCCAGCAGCTTAGGCGGGACAGGCTATGGCTACACCTTC. Its translation: CASSLGGTGYGYTF.

J is TRBJ1-1 and V is TRBV5-1; TRBD1 might be the D (6 bases). Trimming cost V 2 bases and J 6 bases, with 14 bases left between them. Germline CDR1 and CDR2: SGHRS and YFSETQ. The CDR3 contains 14 residues. The CDR3 here is CASSFLQGDAEAFF. The CDR3 DNA reads as TGCGCCAGCAGCTTCCTACAGGGTGACGCTGAAGCTTTCTTT. The full variable domain, in which reference TRBV5-1 and TRBJ1-1 provide the parts outside the CDR3, is KAGVTQTPRYLIKTRGQQVTLSCSPISGHRSVSWYQQTPGQGLQFLFEYFSETQRNKGNFPGRFSGRQFSNSRSEMNVSTLELGDSALYLCASSFLQGDAEAFFGQGTRLTVV.

The gene calls are TRBV5-4 and TRBJ1-1, with 8 bases fitting TRBD1. Trimming at V came to 2 bases and at J to 0 bases, leaving 12 bases not matched to a gene. Germline loops: CDR1 SGHNT, CDR2 YYREEE (reference sequence). CDR3 length equals 18 residues. The CDR3 nucleotides read TGTGCCAGCAGCTTCCCGGGCAGGGGGCCGTTCATGAACACTGAAGCTTTCTTT. Protein: CASSFPGRGPFMNTEAFF.

This clone turned up a few times. The V and J genes are TRBV9 and TRBJ2-4; TRBD1 matches at 9 bases. Losses at the gene ends were 4 bases for V and 5 bases for J; bases not matched to a gene: 7. The CDR3 contains 15 residues. In germline, CDR1 is SGDLS, CDR2 YYNGEE. CDR3 loop: CASSPLGQGENIQYF. CDR3 DNA sequence: TGTGCCAGCAGCCCGCTGGGACAGGGAGAAAACATTCAGTACTTC.

The chain links TRBV9 to TRBJ2-5, with D possibly TRBD1 on 5 matching bases. Germline assignment: CDR1 SGDLS and CDR2 YYNGEE. This CDR3 contains 13 residues. V was clipped by 0 bases and J by 4 bases, with 7 bases between them. The CDR3 bases are TGTGCCAGCAGCGTAGAAGGGGTAGAGACCCAGTACTTC. This gives the protein CASSVEGVETQYF.

This chain links TRBV6-4 with TRBJ2-3; 7 positions match TRBD2. Germline CDR1 reads MRHNA; CDR2 reads SNTAGT. The CDR3 has 15 residues. With V trimmed by 0 bases and J by 2 bases, 2 bases remained unmatched. CDR3 amino acids: CASSDSAGSTDTQYF. The CDR3 DNA is TGTGCCAGCAGTGACTCAGCGGGGTCCACAGATACGCAGTATTTT.

This clone was counted a few times. This chain joins TRBV28 and TRBJ2-5; D not certain. CDR3 length: 14 residues. Germline V gene lookup returns CDR1 MDHEN and CDR2 SYDVKM. Trimming cost V 0 bases and J 1 base, with 6 bases left between them. This CDR3 is CASSLWASQETQYF. DNA of the CDR3: TGTGCCAGCAGTTTATGGGCAAGCCAAGAGACCCAGTACTTC.

The chain uses TRBV6-4 and TRBJ2-3, with 11 bases aligning to TRBD1. Germline V lookup: CDR1 MRHNA, CDR2 SNTAGT. The CDR3 covers 15 residues. The J segment lost 4 bases and the V segment lost 4 bases, leaving 4 bases of the junction unmatched. The CDR3 is CASSAGQGAPDTQYF. The CDR3 coding sequence is TGTGCCAGCAGTGCTGGACAGGGGGCTCCAGATACGCAGTATTTT.

The CDR3 sequence: CASSAGQFLSYEQYF. The CDR3 DNA follows: TGTGCCAGCAGCGCAGGACAGTTTCTTTCCTACGAGCAGTACTTC. This rearrangement joins TRBV5-4 to TRBJ2-7; TRBD1 might be the D (6 bases). The germline CDR1 and CDR2 sequences are SGHNT and YYREEE (reference sequence). CDR3 size: 15 residues. The germline V and J ends were trimmed by 4 bases and 1 base, with 15 bases remaining between them.

The rearrangement joins TRBV6-6 to TRBJ1-4, with TRBD1 matching over 9 bases. The CDR3 sequence is 13 residues long. Germline V gene data show CDR1 as MNHNY and CDR2 as SVGAGI (reference sequence). V lost 10 bases and J lost 8; bases outside the gene matches: 8. In DNA, the CDR3 is TGTGCCACCCGACAGGGGGGGTGGGAAAAACTGTTTTTT. Translated, it gives CATRQGGWEKLFF.

This chain links TRBV29-1 with TRBJ2-3, with 16 bases lining up with TRBD2. With 5 bases clipped from V and 6 bases from J, the junction kept 5 bases outside the gene matches. There are 15 residues in the CDR3. Germline-derived CDR1 and CDR2 are SQVTM and ANQGSEA. Here the CDR3 reads CSVLGLAGGQDTQYF. DNA of the CDR3: TGCAGCGTTTTGGGACTAGCGGGGGGGCAGGATACGCAGTATTTT.

This clone was detected only a few times. The V and J genes are TRBV7-3 and TRBJ2-5; 11 bases map to TRBD2. J gave up 3 bases and V 5 bases, and 8 bases lay outside the gene matches. This CDR3 is 16 amino acids long. Germline assignment: CDR1 SGHTA and CDR2 FQGTGA. CDR3 protein: CASSLTSGSPKETQYF. The CDR3 DNA reads as TGTGCCAGCAGCCTTACTAGCGGGAGTCCGAAAGAGACCCAGTACTTC.

This chain links TRBV15 with TRBJ1-5, with 7 bases that match TRBD1. The CDR3 length is 17 residues. The ends lost 5 bases at V and 0 bases at J; junction bases unmatched: 10. From germline, CDR1 is LNHNV and CDR2 YYDKDF (reference sequence). CDR3 in amino acids: CATSLGGQKYSNQPQHF. CDR3 DNA: TGTGCCACCAGCCTAGGGGGCCAGAAGTATAGCAATCAGCCCCAGCATTTT.

The chain recombines TRBV6-1 with TRBJ1-5; TRBD1 is a possible D gene (5 bases). This CDR3 contains 13 residues. Germline-derived CDR1 and CDR2 are MNHNS and SASEGT. Between the trimmed V and J ends, which lost 5 bases and 6 bases, there was a span of 11 bases. The CDR3 nucleotides are TGTGCCAGCAGTCCAGGCAGGGTTCAGCCCCAGCATTTT. It translates to CASSPGRVQPQHF.